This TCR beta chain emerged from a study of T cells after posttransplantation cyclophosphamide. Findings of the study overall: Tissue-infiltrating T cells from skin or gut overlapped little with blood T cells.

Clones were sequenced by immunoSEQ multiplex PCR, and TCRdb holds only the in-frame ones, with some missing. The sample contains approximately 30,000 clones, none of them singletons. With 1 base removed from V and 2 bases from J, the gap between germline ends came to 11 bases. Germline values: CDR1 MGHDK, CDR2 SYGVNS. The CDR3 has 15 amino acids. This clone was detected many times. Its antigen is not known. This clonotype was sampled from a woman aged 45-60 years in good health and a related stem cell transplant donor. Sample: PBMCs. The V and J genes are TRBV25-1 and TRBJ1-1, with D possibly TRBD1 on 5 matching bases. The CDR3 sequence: CASSEWRQLNTEAFF. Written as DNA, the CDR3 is TGTGCCAGCAGTGAATGGCGACAGTTAAACACTGAAGCTTTCTTT.